One sample yielded the 18 T cell receptor beta chains listed below, sequenced in a study of Tregs in tolerant kidney transplant recipients. Sequencing used immunoSEQ multiplex PCR; TCRdb keeps in-frame clones, though not all of them. The repertoire includes approximately 99,000 clones, around 91% of them detected once, and roughly 0.35% sits in the top ten. The material was CD4+ T cells from blood, obtained before the transplant. The receptors were sampled from a human donor who received a combined kidney and bone marrow transplant.

This sequence joins TRBV21-1 and TRBJ2-6; whether TRBD2, the table's D call, matches the DNA was not checked. TRBV21-1 is annotated as a pseudogene. The CDR3 is 19 amino acids. The CDR3 coding sequence is TGTGCCAGCAGCAAAGTATTTCCCGGGAAAGTGTCTGGGGCCAACGTCCTGACTTTC. Protein product: CASSKVFPGKVSGANVLTF.

The chain employs TRBV7-2 and TRBJ2-5; 8 nucleotides match TRBD2. The ends lost 0 bases at V and 7 bases at J; junction bases unmatched: 16. The CDR3 is 18 residues long. The V gene's germline CDR1 is SGHTA and CDR2 FQGNSA. The CDR3 nucleotides read TGTGCCAGCAGCTTAGCCCCCCCGCCAGCGGGGGCCTTCAGGACCCAGTACTTC. This codes for CASSLAPPPAGAFRTQYF.

The J gene is TRBJ2-1, the V gene TRBV6-1; 8 bases align to TRBD2. The CDR3 has 15 amino acids. Germline CDR1 reads MNHNS; CDR2 reads SASEGT. J lost 0 bases, V lost 2 bases, and 0 bases had no gene match. Here the CDR3 DNA reads TGTGCCAGCAGTGAACTAGCGGGCTCCTACAATGAGCAGTTCTTC. Translating gives CASSELAGSYNEQFF.

The V gene is TRBV5-1, the J gene TRBJ1-4, with TRBD1 as a possible D gene (5 bases). This CDR3 comprises 16 residues. The germline V and J ends were trimmed by 3 bases and 5 bases, with 17 bases remaining between them. Per the germline V gene, CDR1 is SGHRS and CDR2 is YFSETQ. The CDR3: CASSSAVPGGNEKLFF. CDR3 sequence (DNA): TGCGCCAGCAGCTCGGCAGTCCCCGGGGGGAATGAAAAACTGTTTTTT.

The genes are TRBV10-3 and TRBJ2-1, with 9 bases fitting TRBD1. The CDR3 is 13 amino acids. From germline, CDR1 is ENHRY and CDR2 SYGVKD. The V gene end was trimmed by 11 bases and the J gene end by 8 bases; junction bases not matched to a gene: 10. The CDR3 bases are TGTGCCGTCCGGGACAGGGTTCGGGATGAGCAGTTCTTC. Its protein is CAVRDRVRDEQFF.

The chain combines TRBV2 with TRBJ1-2, with TRBD1 matching 8 bases. The CDR3 has 13 residues. V lost 4 bases, J lost 6 bases, and 4 bases stayed unmatched. Germline assignment: CDR1 SNHLY and CDR2 FYNNEI. DNA of the CDR3: TGTGCCAGCAGTGGGACAGGGTATAATGGCTACACCTTC. Its protein is CASSGTGYNGYTF.

The chain recombines TRBV2 with TRBJ2-3; 15 positions agree with TRBD2. V lost 4 bases and J lost 3; bases outside the gene matches: 5. This CDR3 region has 17 residues. Germline CDR1 is SNHLY and CDR2 is FYNNEI. The chain's CDR3 is CASSGTSGRALTDTQYF. CDR3 DNA sequence: TGTGCCAGCAGTGGGACTAGCGGGAGGGCCCTGACAGATACGCAGTATTTT.

In regard to this clone: Other nucleotide sequences in the sample specify the same CDR3. V gene TRBV9 combines with J gene TRBJ2-3, with TRBD2 identical over 9 bases. Germline V CDR1 and CDR2: SGDLS, YYNGEE. This CDR3 is 16 amino acids long. Trimming at V came to 0 bases and at J to 1 base, leaving 3 bases not matched to a gene. CDR3 DNA: TGTGCCAGCAGCGTAGGGGCTAGCGGGGGCACAGATACGCAGTATTTT. As protein: CASSVGASGGTDTQYF.

J is TRBJ2-2 and V is TRBV9; 10 bases line up with TRBD1. V lost 2 bases and J lost 6; bases outside the gene matches: 10. CDR3 length: 17 residues. Germline V gene sequence: CDR1 SGDLS, CDR2 YYNGEE. CDR3 in amino acids: CASSVRPGQGYAGELFF. CDR3 DNA sequence: TGTGCCAGCAGCGTCCGTCCGGGACAGGGGTACGCCGGGGAGCTGTTTTTT. The variable domain in full, with the rest retrieved from reference TRBV9 and TRBJ2-2, is DSGVTQTPKHLITATGQRVTLRCSPRSGDLSVYWYQQSLDQGLQFLIQYYNGEERAKGNILERFSAQQFPDLHSELNLSSLELGDSALYFCASSVRPGQGYAGELFFGEGSRLTVL.

The sample holds one count of this clone. This sequence joins TRBV5-1 and TRBJ1-2; D unclear. This CDR3 has 13 amino acids. Germline values: CDR1 SGHRS, CDR2 YFSETQ. Trimming removed 0 bases from V and 6 bases from J, with 9 bases in between. The CDR3 DNA is TGCGCCAGCAGCTTGGACCAGATTGATGGCTACACCTTC. Protein product: CASSLDQIDGYTF.

The J gene is TRBJ1-1, the V gene TRBV15, with D uncertain. Germline V gene data show CDR1 as LNHNV and CDR2 as YYDKDF (reference sequence). Trimming shortened V by 1 base and J by 1 base, and 7 bases separated the two germline ends. The CDR3 consists of 14 residues. Written as DNA, the CDR3 is TGTGCCACCAGCAGAGGCCCAGGGAACACTGAAGCTTTCTTT. As protein: CATSRGPGNTEAFF.

This chain joins TRBV30 and TRBJ1-5; the D is unclear. The CDR3 is 15 residues long. The germline CDR1 and CDR2 sequences are GTSNPN and SVGIG (reference sequence). Trimming removed 4 bases from V and 3 bases from J, with 16 bases in between. The CDR3 DNA reads as TGTGCCTGGACCCCGGAGAGGGCTCTCAATCAGCCCCAGCATTTT. Residues: CAWTPERALNQPQHF. The whole variable domain, filled in from reference TRBV30 and TRBJ1-5, reads SQTIHQWPATLVQPVGSPLSLECTVEGTSNPNLYWYRQAAGRGLQLLFYSVGIGQISSEVPQNLSASRPQDRQFILSSKKLLLSDSGFYLCAWTPERALNQPQHFGDGTRLSIL.

The chain couples TRBV2 to TRBJ1-2, with unresolved D. The CDR3 has 10 amino acids. Trimming left V 6 bases short and J 8 bases short, with 7 bases between. Germline CDR1 and CDR2: SNHLY and FYNNEI. The CDR3 is CASREKGYTF. The CDR3 nucleotides are TGTGCCAGCAGGGAGAAGGGCTACACCTTC.

The J gene is TRBJ1-4, the V gene TRBV7-2; D not certain. Trimming removed 2 bases at V and 4 bases at J, with 11 bases between. Looked up from germline, CDR1 is SGHTA and CDR2 is FQGNSA. The CDR3 sequence is 15 residues long. The CDR3 DNA is TGTGCCAGCAGCTTAAGGAGCAATCATAATGAAAAACTGTTTTTT. It yields the protein CASSLRSNHNEKLFF.

This rearrangement joins TRBV5-4 to TRBJ2-5, with 15 bases aligning to TRBD2. CDR3 size: 19 residues. J lost 2 bases, V lost 4 bases, and 12 bases had no gene match. CDR1 and CDR2 from the germline V gene are SGHNT and YYREEE (reference sequence). This CDR3 reads CASSDPGTSGRWGQETQYF. CDR3 DNA sequence: TGTGCCAGCAGCGACCCAGGGACTAGCGGGAGGTGGGGTCAAGAGACCCAGTACTTC.

As DNA, the CDR3 is TGTGCCAGCTCACCTCTGGAGGAAGAGACCCAGTACTTC. It codes for CASSPLEEETQYF. The rearrangement uses TRBV18 and TRBJ2-5; D perhaps matches TRBD2 (5 bases). Deletions cut 3 bases from V and 3 bases from J, with 8 bases between. Germline CDR1 is KGHSH and CDR2 is LQKENI. The CDR3 loop spans 13 amino acids.

V is TRBV10-1 and J is TRBJ2-1, with 13 bases matching TRBD2. Germline values: CDR1 WNHNN, CDR2 SYGVQD (reference sequence). V trimming: 2 bases; J trimming: 5 bases; junction bases outside the gene matches: 0. This CDR3 comprises 15 residues. This chain's CDR3 is CASSEGTSGNNEQFF. The CDR3 DNA reads TGCGCCAGCAGTGAGGGGACTAGCGGGAACAATGAGCAGTTCTTC.

This sequence joins TRBV27 and TRBJ2-7; the match to TRBD1 covers 8 bases. CDR3 length equals 15 residues. The germline V gene has CDR1 MNHEY and CDR2 SMNVEV (reference sequence). V trimming: 2 bases; J trimming: 2 bases; junction bases outside the gene matches: 5. The CDR3 loop is CASSLDSGGPYEQYF. CDR3 sequence (DNA): TGTGCCAGCAGTTTAGATTCAGGGGGCCCCTACGAGCAGTACTTC.